This T cell receptor beta chain was recovered during a study of Graves' ophthalmopathy and Graves' hyperthyroidism. This clonotype was observed many times. RNA transcripts provided the template for amplifying TCR beta CDR3 regions. RT-PCR with HTBI primers came first, then second-round multiplex PCR. TCRdb used MiXCR to reprocess the multiplex PCR reads, holding one entry per CDR3 protein. The table lists 350,000 to 400,000 distinct CDR3 sequences, about 16% of them singletons. CDR3 length: 13 amino acids. CDR1 is MNHNS and CDR2 is SASEGT in the germline V gene. Trimming took off 7 bases at V and 1 base at J, with 10 bases between the two ends.

This TCR derives from a woman aged 18-30 years with Graves' ophthalmopathy. What was sequenced was peripheral blood. The gene calls are TRBV6-1 and TRBJ1-1; the D is unclear. CDR3: CASKIVSNTEAFF. For the CDR3, the DNA is TGTGCCAGCAAGATTGTCTCGAACACTGAAGCTTTCTTT.